This T cell receptor beta chain was retrieved from a study of shared clonotypes between healthy human individuals. This CDR3 is built from 14 residues. Deletions cut 3 bases from V and 7 bases from J, with 13 bases between. Germline CDR1 and CDR2: SGHNT and YYREEE (reference sequence). TCRdb's table, derived via immunoSEQ multiplex PCR, lists solely in-frame clones and lacks some. The table records fewer than 1.8 million clones, 97% to 99% of them present only once. Sequenced: naive CD4+ T cells sorted from blood. Subset described: CD45RA+ positively selected. The rearrangement joins TRBV5-4 to TRBJ2-2; either TRBD1 or TRBD2 may fit D (5 bases each). The clonotype comes from a man aged 25-45 years in good health. The DNA for the CDR3 is TGTGCCAGCAGCTCAGGGACCGTCAGCGGGGAGCTGTTTTTT. Residues: CASSSGTVSGELFF.